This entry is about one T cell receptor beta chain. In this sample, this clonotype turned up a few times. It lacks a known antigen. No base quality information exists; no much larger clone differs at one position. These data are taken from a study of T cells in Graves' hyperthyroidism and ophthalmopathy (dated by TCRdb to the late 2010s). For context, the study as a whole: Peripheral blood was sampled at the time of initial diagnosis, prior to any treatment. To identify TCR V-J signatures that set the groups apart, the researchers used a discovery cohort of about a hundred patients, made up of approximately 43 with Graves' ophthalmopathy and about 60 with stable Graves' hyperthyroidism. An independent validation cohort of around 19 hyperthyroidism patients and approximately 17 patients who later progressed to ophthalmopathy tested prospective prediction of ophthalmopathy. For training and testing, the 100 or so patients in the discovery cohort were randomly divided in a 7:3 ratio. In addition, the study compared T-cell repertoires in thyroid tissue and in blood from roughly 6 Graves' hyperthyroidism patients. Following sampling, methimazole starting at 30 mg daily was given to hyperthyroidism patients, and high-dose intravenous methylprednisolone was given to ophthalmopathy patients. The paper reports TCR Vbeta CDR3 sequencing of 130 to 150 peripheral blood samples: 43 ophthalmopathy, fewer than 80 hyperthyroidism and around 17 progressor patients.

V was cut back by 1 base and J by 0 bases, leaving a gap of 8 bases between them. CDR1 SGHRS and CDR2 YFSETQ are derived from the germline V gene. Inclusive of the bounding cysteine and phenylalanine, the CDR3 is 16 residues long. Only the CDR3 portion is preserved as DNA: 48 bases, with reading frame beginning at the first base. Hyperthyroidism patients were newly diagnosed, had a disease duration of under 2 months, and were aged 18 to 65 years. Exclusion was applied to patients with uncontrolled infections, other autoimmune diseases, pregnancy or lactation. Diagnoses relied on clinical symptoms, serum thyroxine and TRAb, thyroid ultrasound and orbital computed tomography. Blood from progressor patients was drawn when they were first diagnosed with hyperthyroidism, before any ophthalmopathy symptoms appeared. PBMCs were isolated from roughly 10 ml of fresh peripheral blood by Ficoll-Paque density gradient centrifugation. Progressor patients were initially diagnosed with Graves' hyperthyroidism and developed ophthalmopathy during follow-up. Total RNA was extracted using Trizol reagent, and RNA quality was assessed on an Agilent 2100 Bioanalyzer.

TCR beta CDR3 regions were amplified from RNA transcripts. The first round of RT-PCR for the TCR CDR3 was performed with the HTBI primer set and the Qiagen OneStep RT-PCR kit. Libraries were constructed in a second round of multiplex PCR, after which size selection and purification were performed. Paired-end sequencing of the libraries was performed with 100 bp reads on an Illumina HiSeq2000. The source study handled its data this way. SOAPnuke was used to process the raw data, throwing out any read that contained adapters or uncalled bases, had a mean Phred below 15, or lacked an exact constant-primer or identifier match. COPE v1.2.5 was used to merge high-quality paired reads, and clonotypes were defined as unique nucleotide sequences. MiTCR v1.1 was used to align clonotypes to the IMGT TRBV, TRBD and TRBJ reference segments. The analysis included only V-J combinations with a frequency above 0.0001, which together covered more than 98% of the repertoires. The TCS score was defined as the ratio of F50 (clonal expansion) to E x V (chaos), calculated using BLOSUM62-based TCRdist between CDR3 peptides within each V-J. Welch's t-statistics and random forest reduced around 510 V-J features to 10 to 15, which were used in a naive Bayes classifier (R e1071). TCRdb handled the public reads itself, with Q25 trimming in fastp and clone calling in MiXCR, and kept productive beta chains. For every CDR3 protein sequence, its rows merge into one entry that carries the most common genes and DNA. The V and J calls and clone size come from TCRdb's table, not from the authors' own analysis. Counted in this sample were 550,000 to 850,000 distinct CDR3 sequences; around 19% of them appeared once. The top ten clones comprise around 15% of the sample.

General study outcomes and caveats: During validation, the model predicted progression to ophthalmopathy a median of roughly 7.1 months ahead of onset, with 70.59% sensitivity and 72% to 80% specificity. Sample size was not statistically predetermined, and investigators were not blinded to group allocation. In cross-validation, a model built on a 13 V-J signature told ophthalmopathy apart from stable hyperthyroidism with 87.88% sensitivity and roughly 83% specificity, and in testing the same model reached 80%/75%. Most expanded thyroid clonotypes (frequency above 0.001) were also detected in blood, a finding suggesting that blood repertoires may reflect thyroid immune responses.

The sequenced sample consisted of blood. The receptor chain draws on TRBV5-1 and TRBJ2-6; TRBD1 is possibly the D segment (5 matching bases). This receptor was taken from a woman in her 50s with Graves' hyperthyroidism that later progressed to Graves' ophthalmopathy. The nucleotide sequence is TGCGCCAGCAGCTTGCAGGGTAACTCTGGGGCCAACGTCCTGACTTTC. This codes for CASSLQGNSGANVLTF.